This T cell receptor (beta chain) was obtained from a study of human T cells and chemical hapten exposure. TCRdb reprocessed the RACE reads with MiXCR, giving one entry per CDR3 protein. This sample has about 30,000 distinct CDR3 sequences, with around 5% found just once. This CDR3 has 14 amino acids. Trimming stripped 5 bases from V and 3 bases from J, with 13 bases between. Germline CDR1 and CDR2: MDHEN and SYDVKM. This sample's time point: healthy volunteer bleed at 6 weeks. Unfractionated whole blood yielded the extracted total RNA. This clonotype was seen repeatedly, ten times or more. The sequence was obtained from a human donor in good health. Some clones in this sample may be carry-over from other donors' samples. Material: whole blood. The chain joins TRBV28 to TRBJ2-5, with D perhaps matching TRBD1 or TRBD2 (5 bases each). The CDR3 bases are TGTGCCAGCAGTCCCGGGGCCGTGGAAGAGACCCAGTACTTC. It yields the protein CASSPGAVEETQYF.